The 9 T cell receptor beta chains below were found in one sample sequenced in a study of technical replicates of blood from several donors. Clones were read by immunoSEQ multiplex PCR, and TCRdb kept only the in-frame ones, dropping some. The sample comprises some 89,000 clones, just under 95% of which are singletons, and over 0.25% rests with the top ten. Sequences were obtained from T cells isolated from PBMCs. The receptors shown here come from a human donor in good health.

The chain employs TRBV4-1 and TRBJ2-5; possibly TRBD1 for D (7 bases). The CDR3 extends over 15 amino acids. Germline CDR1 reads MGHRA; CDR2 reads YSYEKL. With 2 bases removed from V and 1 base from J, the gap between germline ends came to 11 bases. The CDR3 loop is CASSQRGDSQETQYF. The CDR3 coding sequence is TGCGCCAGCAGCCAAAGGGGGGACAGCCAAGAGACCCAGTACTTC.

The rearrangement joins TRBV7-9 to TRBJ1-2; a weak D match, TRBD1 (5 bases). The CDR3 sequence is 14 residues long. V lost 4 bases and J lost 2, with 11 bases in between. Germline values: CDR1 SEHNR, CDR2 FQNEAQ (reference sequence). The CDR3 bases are TGTGCCAGCAGCTGGGAGGAGGGGAACTATGGCTACACCTTC. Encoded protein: CASSWEEGNYGYTF.

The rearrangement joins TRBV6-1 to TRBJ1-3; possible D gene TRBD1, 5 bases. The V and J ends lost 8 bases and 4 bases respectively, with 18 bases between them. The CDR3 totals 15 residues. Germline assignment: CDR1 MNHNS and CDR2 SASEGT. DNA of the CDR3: TGTGCCAGCGGAACAGGAAGCTCTGTGGGAAACACCATATATTTT. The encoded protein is CASGTGSSVGNTIYF.

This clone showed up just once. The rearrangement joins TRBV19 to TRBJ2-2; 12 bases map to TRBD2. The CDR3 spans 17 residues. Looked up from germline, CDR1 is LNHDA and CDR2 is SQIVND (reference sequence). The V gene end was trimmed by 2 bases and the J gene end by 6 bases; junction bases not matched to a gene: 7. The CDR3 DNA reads TGTGCCAGTAGTATAATATCCGCTAGCGGGAGGGCCGGGGAGCTGTTTTTT. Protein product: CASSIISASGRAGELFF.

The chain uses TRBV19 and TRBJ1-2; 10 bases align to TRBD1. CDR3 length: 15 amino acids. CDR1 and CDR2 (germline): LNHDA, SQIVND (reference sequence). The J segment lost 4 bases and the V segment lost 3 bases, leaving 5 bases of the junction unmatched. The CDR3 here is CASSIGTGDLYGYTF. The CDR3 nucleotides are TGTGCCAGTAGTATTGGGACAGGGGACCTCTATGGCTACACCTTC.

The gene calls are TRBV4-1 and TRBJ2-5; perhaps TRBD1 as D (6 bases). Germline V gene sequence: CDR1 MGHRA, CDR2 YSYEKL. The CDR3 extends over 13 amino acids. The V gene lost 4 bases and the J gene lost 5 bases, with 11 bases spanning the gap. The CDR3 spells CASSRGGLETQYF. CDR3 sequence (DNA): TGCGCCAGCAGCCGAGGGGGTTTGGAGACCCAGTACTTC.

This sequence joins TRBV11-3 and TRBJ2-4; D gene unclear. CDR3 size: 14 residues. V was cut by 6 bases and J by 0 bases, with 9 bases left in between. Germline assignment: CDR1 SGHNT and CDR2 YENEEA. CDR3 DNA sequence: TGTGCCAGCAGTTCTCTTGTAGCCAAAAACATTCAGTACTTC. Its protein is CASSSLVAKNIQYF.

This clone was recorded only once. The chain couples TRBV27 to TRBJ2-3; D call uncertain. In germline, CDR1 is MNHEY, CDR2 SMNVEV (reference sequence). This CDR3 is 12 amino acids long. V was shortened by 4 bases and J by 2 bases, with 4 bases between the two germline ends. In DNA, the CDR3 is TGTGCCAGCAGTTCTTTCACAGATACGCAGTATTTT. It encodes CASSSFTDTQYF.

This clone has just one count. The CDR3 region has the DNA TGCAGCGTAGGGACTAGCGGGACCAACACAGATACGCAGTATTTT. Translating it yields CSVGTSGTNTDTQYF. The rearrangement links TRBV29-1 to TRBJ2-3, with 13 bases identical to TRBD2. CDR3 length: 15 amino acids. V lost 6 bases and J lost 2; bases outside the gene matches: 5. Looked up from germline, CDR1 is SQVTM and CDR2 is ANQGSEA.